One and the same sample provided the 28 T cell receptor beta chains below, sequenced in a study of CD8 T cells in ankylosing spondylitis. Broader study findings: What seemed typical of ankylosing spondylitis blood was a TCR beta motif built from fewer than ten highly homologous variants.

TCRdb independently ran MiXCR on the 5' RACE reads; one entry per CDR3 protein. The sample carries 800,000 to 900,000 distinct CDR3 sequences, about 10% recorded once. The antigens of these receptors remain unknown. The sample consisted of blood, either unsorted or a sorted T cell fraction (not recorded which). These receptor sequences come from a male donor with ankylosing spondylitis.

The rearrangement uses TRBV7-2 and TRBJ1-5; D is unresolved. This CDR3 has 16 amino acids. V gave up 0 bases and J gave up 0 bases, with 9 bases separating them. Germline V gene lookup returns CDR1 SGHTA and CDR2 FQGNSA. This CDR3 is CASSLAQTVSNQPQHF. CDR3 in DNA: TGTGCCAGCAGCTTAGCGCAAACAGTTAGCAATCAGCCCCAGCATTTT.

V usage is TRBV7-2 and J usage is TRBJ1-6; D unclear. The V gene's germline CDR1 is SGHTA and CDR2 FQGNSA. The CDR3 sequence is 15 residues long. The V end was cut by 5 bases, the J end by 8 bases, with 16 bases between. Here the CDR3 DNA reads TGTGCCAGCAGCCCATGGACGGGCGCGGATTCACCCCTCCACTTT. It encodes CASSPWTGADSPLHF.

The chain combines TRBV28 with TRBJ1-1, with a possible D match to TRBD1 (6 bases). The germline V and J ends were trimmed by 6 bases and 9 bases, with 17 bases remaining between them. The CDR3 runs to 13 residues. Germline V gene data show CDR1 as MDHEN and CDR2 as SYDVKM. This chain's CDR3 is CASRAVQDSKAFF. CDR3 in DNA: TGTGCCAGCAGAGCCGTCCAGGACAGCAAAGCTTTCTTT. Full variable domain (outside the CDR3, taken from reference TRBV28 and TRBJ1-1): DVKVTQSSRYLVKRTGEKVFLECVQDMDHENMFWYRQDPGLGLRLIYFSYDVKMKEKGDIPEGYSVSREKKERFSLILESASTNQTSMYLCASRAVQDSKAFFGQGTRLTVV.

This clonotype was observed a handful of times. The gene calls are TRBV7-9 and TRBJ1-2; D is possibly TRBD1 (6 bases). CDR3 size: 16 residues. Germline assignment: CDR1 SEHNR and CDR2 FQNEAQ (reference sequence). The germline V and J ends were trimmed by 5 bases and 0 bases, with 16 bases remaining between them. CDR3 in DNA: TGTGCCAGCAGCCAGACAAACAGGGCTGCTAACTATGGCTACACCTTC. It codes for CASSQTNRAANYGYTF.

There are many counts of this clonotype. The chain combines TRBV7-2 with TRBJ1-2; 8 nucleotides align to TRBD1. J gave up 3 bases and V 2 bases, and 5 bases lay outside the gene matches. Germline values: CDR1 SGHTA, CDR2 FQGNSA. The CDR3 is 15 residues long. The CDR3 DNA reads TGTGCCAGCAGCTTAAGGGCAGGGGGCGACTATGGCTACACCTTC. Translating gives CASSLRAGGDYGYTF.

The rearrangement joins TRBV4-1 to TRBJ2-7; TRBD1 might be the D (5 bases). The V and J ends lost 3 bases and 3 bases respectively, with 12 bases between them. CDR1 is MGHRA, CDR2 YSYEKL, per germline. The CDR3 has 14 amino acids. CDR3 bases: TGCGCCAGCAGCCAGGGGCTAGGGGTCTACGAGCAGTACTTC. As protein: CASSQGLGVYEQYF.

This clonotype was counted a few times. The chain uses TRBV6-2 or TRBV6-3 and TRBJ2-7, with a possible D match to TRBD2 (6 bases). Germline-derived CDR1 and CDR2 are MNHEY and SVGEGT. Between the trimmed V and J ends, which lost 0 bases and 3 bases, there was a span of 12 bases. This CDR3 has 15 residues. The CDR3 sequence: CASSYSSGVVYEQYF. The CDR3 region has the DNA TGTGCCAGCAGTTACTCTTCGGGAGTGGTCTACGAGCAGTACTTC.

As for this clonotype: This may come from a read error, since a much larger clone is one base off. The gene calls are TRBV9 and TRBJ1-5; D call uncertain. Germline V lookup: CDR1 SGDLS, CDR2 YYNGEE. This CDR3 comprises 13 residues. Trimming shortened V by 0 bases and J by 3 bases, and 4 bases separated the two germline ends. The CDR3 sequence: CASSVGFNQPQHF. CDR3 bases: TGTGCCAGCAGCGTAGGGTTCAATCAGCCCCAGCATTTT.

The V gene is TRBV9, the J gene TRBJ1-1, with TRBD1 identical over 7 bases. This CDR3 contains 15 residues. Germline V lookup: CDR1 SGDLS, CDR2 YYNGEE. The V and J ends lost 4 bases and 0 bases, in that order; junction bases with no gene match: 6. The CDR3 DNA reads TGTGCCAGCAGCCCGACAGGGACCATGAACACTGAAGCTTTCTTT. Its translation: CASSPTGTMNTEAFF.

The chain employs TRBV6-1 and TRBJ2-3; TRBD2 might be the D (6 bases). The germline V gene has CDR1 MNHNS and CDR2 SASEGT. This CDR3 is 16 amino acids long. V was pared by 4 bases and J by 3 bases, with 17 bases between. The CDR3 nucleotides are TGTGCCAGCAGTGCTCGACTAGGAGGGTTTACAGATACGCAGTATTTT. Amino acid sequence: CASSARLGGFTDTQYF.

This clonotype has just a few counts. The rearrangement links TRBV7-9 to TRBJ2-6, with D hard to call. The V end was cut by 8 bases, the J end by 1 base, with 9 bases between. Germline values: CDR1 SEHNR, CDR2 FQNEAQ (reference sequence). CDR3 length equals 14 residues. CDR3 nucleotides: TGTGCCAGCGGTAGTCCATCTGGGGCCAACGTCCTGACTTTC. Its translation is CASGSPSGANVLTF.

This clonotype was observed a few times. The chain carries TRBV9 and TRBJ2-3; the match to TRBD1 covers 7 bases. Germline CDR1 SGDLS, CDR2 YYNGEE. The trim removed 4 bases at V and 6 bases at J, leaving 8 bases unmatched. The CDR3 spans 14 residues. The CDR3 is CASSTQGGPDTQYF. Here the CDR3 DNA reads TGTGCCAGCAGCACCCAAGGGGGCCCCGATACGCAGTATTTT.

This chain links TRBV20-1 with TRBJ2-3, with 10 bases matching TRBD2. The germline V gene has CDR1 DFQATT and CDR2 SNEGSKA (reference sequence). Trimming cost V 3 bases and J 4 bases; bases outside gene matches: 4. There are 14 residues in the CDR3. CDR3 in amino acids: CSASLAGVPDTQYF. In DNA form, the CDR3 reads TGCAGTGCTAGTCTAGCGGGAGTCCCAGATACGCAGTATTTT.

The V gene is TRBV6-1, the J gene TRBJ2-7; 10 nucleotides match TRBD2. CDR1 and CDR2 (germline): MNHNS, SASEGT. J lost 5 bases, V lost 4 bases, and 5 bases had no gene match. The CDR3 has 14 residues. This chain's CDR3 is CASSVTSGVNEQYF. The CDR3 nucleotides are TGTGCCAGCAGTGTTACTAGCGGGGTCAACGAGCAGTACTTC.

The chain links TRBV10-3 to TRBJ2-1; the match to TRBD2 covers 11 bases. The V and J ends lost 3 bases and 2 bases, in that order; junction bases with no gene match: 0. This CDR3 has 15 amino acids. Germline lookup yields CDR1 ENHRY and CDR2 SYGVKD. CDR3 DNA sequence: TGTGCCATCAGTGATAGCGGGAGGGCCTACAATGAGCAGTTCTTC. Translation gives CAISDSGRAYNEQFF.

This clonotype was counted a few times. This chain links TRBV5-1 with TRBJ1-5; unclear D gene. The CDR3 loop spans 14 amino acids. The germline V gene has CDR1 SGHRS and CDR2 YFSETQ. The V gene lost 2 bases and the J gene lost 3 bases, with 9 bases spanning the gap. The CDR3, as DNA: TGCGCCAGCAGCTTAGGAGGACTCAATCAGCCCCAGCATTTT. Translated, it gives CASSLGGLNQPQHF. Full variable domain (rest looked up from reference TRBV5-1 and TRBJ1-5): KAGVTQTPRYLIKTRGQQVTLSCSPISGHRSVSWYQQTPGQGLQFLFEYFSETQRNKGNFPGRFSGRQFSNSRSEMNVSTLELGDSALYLCASSLGGLNQPQHFGDGTRLSIL.

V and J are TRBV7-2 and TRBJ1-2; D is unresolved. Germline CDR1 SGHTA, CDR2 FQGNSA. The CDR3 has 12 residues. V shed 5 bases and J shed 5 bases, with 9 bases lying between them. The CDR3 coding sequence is TGTGCCAGCAGCCCCTGGCCTTATGGCTACACCTTC. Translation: CASSPWPYGYTF. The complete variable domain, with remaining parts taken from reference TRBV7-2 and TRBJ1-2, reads GAGVSQSPSNKVTEKGKDVELRCDPISGHTALYWYRQSLGQGLEFLIYFQGNSAPDKSGLPSDRFSAERTGGSVSTLTIQRTQQEDSAVYLCASSPWPYGYTFGSGTRLTVV.

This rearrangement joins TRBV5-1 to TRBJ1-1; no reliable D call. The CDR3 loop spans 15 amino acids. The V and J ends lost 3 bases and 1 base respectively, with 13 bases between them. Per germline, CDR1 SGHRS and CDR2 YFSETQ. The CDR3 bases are TGCGCCAGCAGCTGGACCGGGTCGGAGAACACTGAAGCTTTCTTT. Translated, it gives CASSWTGSENTEAFF.

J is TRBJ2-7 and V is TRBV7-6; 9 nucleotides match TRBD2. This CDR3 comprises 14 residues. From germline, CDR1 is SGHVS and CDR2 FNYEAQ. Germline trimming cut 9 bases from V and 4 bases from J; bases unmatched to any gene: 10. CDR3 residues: CASSVAGVVYEQYF. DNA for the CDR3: TGTGCCAGTTCTGTAGCGGGAGTTGTGTACGAGCAGTACTTC.

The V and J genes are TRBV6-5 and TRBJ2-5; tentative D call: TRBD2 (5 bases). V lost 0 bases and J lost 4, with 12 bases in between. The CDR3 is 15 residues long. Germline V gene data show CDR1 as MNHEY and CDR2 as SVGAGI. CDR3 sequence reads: CASSYSFSSPETQYF. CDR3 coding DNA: TGTGCCAGCAGTTACTCGTTTTCTAGCCCAGAGACCCAGTACTTC.

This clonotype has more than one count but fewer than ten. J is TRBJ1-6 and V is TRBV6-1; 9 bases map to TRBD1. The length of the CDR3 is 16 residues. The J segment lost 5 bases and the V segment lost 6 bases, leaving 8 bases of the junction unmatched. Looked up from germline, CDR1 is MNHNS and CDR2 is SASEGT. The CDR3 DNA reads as TGTGCCAGCAGAGGGGACAGGGACAGTCATAATTCACCCCTCCACTTT. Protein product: CASRGDRDSHNSPLHF.

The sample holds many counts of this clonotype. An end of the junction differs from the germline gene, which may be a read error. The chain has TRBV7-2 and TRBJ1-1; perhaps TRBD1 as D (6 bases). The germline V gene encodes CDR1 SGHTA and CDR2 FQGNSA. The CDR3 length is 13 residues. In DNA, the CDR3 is TGCGCCAGCAGCCCCCAGGGGTACACTGAAGCTTTCTTT. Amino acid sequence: CASSPQGYTEAFF.

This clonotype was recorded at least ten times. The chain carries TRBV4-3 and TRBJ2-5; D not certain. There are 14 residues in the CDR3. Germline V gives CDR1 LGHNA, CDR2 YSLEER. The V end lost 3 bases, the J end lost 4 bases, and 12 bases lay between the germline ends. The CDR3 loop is CASSHSSTRETQYF. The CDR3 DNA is TGCGCCAGCAGCCACTCCTCCACCCGAGAGACCCAGTACTTC.

CDR3 sequence (DNA): TGTGCCAGCTCACCATATGGGTCTAGCACAGATACGCAGTATTTT. Translating it yields CASSPYGSSTDTQYF. The chain employs TRBV18 and TRBJ2-3; D ambiguous. Trimming removed 2 bases at V and 0 bases at J, with 9 bases between. The germline V gene has CDR1 KGHSH and CDR2 LQKENI. This CDR3 comprises 15 residues.

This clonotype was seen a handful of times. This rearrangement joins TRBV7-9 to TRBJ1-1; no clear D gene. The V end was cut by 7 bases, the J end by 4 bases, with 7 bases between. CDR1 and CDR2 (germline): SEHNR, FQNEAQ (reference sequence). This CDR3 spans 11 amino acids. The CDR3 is CASTGFTEAFF. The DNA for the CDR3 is TGTGCCAGCACCGGGTTCACTGAAGCTTTCTTT.

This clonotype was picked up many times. CDR3 sequence: CSARDVGGRETQYF. CDR3 nucleotide sequence: TGCAGTGCTAGAGATGTGGGGGGGAGAGAGACCCAGTACTTC. The chain joins TRBV20-1 to TRBJ2-5; TRBD2 aligns across 7 bases. Germline V gene sequence: CDR1 DFQATT, CDR2 SNEGSKA (reference sequence). The V segment lost 0 bases and the J segment 4 bases; nucleotides outside the gene matches: 5. The CDR3 runs to 14 residues.

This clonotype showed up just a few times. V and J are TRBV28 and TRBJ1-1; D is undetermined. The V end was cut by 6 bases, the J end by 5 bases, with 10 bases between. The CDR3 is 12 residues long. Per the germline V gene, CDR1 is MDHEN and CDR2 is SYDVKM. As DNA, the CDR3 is TGTGCCAGCAGCCCCAGGTGGACTGAAGCTTTCTTT. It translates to CASSPRWTEAFF.

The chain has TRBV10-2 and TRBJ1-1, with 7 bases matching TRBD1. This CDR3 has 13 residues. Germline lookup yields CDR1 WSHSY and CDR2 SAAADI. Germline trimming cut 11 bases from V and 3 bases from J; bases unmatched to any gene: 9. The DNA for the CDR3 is TGCGCCGCCCGACAGGGAAGGTACACTGAAGCTTTCTTT. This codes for CAARQGRYTEAFF.